The rows below give T cell receptor beta chains drawn from one sample of a study of cytomegalovirus exposure and HLA in healthy donors. The repertoire was sequenced with immunoSEQ multiplex PCR; TCRdb's copy has only in-frame clones and lacks some. The repertoire includes about 160,000 clones, 79% of them detected once, and about 2.2% sits in the top ten. The sequencing input was PBMCs. The receptor source for this set is a man aged 35 to 55 in good health and CMV-seronegative. Both conserved end residues are trimmed from each CDR3.

v_call	j_call	cdr3_aa
TRBV4-2	TRBJ2-3	ASSHGLAETTSTDTQY
TRBV4-1	TRBJ2-2	ASSQGLTLNTGELF
TRBV5-6	TRBJ2-6	ASSLAARAGANGLT
TRBV7-8	TRBJ1-5	ASKRDTFFNQPQH
TRBV21-1	TRBJ2-5	AQSAEETQY
TRBV28	TRBJ1-4	ASSFGQGGHEKLF
TRBV6-5	TRBJ2-2	ASSPNPSGPGELF
TRBV7-6	TRBJ2-7	ASSLAGPTYEQY
TRBV2	TRBJ2-2	ASSATGTGELF
TRBV2	TRBJ2-7	ASRRSQARGYSYEQY
TRBV19	TRBJ2-6	ASSLRGGISGANVLT